This T cell receptor beta chain was retrieved from a study of T-cell reconstitution after alpha-beta-depleted transplantation in children. The TCRbeta library incorporated unique molecular identifiers. Via MiXCR, TCRdb re-called the PCR reads, giving one row per CDR3 protein. This table has approximately 520,000 distinct CDR3 sequences, approximately 32% appearing once. Trimming shortened V by 2 bases and J by 8 bases, and 9 bases separated the two germline ends. The CDR3 covers 12 residues. Per the germline V gene, CDR1 is MGHDK and CDR2 is SYGVNS. The sequences come from PBMCs from the stem cell graft donor, collected from the stem cell graft. This receptor was taken from a human donor who donated a stem cell graft to a child with aplastic anemia. The chain carries TRBV25-1 and TRBJ1-2; D is uncertain. In DNA form, the CDR3 reads TGTGCCAGCAGTGAACTAAGAGGAGGCTACACCTTC. Protein product: CASSELRGGYTF.